The entry below gives a single TCR beta chain sequence along with its context. This sample is drawn from a study of blood T cell repertoires in COVID-19. V lost 0 bases to trimming and J lost 5 bases, with 8 bases between them. CDR1 and CDR2 (germline): SGDLS, YYNGEE. The CDR3 contains 13 residues. Per the original methods: Reference gene primer amplification in the assay estimated nucleated cell counts. Produced via immunoSEQ multiplex PCR; TCRdb's table is partial and in-frame only. That table furnishes V, J and clone size, whereas the DNA furnished D and trimming. The sample holds 100,000 to 120,000 clones; approximately 85% are singletons and the top ten take around 5.5%.

This chain uses TRBV9 with TRBJ1-1; D unclear. Sequences were obtained from peripheral blood. The clonotype originates from a woman in her sixties or seventies with COVID-19, enrolled during active disease. In nucleotides, the CDR3 is TGTGCCAGCAGCGTAGAGGCGGGGACTGAAGCTTTCTTT. Translated, it gives CASSVEAGTEAFF.